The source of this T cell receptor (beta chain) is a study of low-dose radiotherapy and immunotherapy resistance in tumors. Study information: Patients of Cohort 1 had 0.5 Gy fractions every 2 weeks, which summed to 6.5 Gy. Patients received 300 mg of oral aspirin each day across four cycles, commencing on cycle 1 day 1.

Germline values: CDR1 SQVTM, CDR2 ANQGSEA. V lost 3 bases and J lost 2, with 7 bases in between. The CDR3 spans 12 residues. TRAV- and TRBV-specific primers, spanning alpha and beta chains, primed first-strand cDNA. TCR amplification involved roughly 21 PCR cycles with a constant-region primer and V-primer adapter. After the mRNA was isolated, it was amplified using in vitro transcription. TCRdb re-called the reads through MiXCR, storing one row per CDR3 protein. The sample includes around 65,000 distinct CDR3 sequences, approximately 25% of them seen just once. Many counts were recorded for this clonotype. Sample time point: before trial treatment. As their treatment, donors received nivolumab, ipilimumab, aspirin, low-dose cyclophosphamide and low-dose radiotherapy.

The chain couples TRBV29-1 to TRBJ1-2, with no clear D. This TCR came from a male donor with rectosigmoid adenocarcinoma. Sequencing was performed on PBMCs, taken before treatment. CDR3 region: CSVETQNYGYTF. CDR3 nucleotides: TGCAGCGTTGAGACGCAAAACTATGGCTACACCTTC.